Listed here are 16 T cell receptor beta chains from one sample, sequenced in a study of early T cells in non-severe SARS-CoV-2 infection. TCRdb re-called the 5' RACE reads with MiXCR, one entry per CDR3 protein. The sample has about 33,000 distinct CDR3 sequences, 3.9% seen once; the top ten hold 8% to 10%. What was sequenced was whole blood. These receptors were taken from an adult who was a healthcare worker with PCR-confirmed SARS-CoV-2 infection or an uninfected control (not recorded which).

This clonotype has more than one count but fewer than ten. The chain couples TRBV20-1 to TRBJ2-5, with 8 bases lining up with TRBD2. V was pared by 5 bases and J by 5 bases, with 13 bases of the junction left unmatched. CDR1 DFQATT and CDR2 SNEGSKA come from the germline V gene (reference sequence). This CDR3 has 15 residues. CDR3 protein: CSADREARGRETQYF. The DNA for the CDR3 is TGCAGTGCTGACCGAGAGGCTCGCGGGAGGGAGACCCAGTACTTC.

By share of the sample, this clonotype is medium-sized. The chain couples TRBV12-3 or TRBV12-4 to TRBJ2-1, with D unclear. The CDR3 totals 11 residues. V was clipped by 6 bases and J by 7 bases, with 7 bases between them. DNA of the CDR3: TGTGCCAGCAGGGAGAGGAATGAGCAGTTCTTC. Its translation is CASRERNEQFF.

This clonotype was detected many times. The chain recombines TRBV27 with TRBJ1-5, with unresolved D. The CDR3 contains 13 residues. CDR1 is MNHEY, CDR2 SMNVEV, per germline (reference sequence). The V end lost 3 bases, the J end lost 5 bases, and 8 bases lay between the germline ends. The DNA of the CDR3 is TGTGCCAGCAGTTTCCAGGTCCATCAGCCCCAGCATTTT. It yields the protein CASSFQVHQPQHF.

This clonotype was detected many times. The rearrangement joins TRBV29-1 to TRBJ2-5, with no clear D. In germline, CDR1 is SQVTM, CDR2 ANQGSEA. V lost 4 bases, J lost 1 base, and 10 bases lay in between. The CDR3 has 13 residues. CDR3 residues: CSVGTAFQETQYF. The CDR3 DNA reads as TGCAGCGTTGGAACAGCCTTCCAAGAGACCCAGTACTTC.

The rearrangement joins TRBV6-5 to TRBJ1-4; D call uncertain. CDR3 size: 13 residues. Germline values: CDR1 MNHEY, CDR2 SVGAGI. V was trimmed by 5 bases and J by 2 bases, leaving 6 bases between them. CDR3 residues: CASSIRTNEKLFF. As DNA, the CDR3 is TGTGCCAGCAGTATTAGGACTAATGAAAAACTGTTTTTT.

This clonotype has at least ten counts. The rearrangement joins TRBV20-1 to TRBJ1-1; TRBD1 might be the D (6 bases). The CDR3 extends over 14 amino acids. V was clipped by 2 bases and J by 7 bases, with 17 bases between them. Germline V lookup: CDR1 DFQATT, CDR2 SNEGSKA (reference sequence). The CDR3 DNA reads TGCAGTGCTAGATGGGAAGATTCGACAGGTGAAGCTTTCTTT. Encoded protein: CSARWEDSTGEAFF.

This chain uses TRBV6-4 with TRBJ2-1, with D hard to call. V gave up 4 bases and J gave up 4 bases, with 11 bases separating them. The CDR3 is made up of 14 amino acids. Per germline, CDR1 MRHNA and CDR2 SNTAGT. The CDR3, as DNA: TGTGCCAGCAGTGCCTCCCTAGATTACAATGAGCAGTTCTTC. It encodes CASSASLDYNEQFF.

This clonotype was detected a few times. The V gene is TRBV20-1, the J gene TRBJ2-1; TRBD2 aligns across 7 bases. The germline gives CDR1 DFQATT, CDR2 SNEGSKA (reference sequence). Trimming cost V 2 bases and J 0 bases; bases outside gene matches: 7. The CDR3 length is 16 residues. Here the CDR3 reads CSARPAGLTSYNEQFF. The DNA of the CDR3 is TGCAGTGCTAGACCAGCGGGGCTCACCTCCTACAATGAGCAGTTCTTC.

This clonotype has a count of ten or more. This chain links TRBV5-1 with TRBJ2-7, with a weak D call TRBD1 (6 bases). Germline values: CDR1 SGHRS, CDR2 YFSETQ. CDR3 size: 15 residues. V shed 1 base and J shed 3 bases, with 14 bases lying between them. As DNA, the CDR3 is TGCGCCAGCAGCTTGAGGGCAGGGGTGGACTACGAGCAGTACTTC. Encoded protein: CASSLRAGVDYEQYF. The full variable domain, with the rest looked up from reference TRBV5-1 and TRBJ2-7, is KAGVTQTPRYLIKTRGQQVTLSCSPISGHRSVSWYQQTPGQGLQFLFEYFSETQRNKGNFPGRFSGRQFSNSRSEMNVSTLELGDSALYLCASSLRAGVDYEQYFGPGTRLTVT.

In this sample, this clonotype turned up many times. The CDR3 region is CASSTDGSAYNEQFF. The DNA of the CDR3 is TGTGCCAGTAGTACGGACGGGTCGGCCTACAATGAGCAGTTCTTC. The V and J genes are TRBV19 and TRBJ2-1; D is unresolved. Deletions cut 4 bases from V and 2 bases from J, with 12 bases between. Looked up from germline, CDR1 is LNHDA and CDR2 is SQIVND (reference sequence). The CDR3 extends over 15 amino acids.

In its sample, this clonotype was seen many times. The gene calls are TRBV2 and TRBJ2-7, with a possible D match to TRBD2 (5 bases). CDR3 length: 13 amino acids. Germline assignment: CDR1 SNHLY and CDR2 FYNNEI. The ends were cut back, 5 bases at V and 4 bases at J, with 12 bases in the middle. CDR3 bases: TGTGCCAGCAGTTCGGGCGGGCCGTACGAGCAGTACTTC. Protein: CASSSGGPYEQYF.

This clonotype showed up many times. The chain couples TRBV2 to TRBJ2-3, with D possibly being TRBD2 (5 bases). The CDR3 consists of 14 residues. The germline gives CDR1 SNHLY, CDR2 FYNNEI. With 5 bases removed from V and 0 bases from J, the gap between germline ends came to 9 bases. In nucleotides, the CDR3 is TGTGCCAGCAGTTGGACGGGGAGCACAGATACGCAGTATTTT. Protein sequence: CASSWTGSTDTQYF.

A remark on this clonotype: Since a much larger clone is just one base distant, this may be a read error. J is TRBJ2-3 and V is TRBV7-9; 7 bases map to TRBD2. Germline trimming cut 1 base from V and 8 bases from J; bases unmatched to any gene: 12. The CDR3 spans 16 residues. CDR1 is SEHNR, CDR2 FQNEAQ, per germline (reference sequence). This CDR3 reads CASSLEVGRRAVTQYF. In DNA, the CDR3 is TGTGCCAGCAGCTTAGAAGTCGGGAGGAGGGCAGTTACGCAGTATTTT. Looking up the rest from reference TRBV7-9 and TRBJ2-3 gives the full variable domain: DTGVSQNPRHKITKRGQNVTFRCDPISEHNRLYWYRQTLGQGPEFLTYFQNEAQLEKSRLLSDRFSAERPKGSFSTLEIQRTEQGDSAMYLCASSLEVGRRAVTQYFGPGTRLTVL.

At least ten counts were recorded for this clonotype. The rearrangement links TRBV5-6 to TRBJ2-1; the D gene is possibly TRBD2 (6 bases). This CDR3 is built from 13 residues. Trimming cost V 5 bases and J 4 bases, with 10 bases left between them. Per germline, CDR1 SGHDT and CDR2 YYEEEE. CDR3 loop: CASRRGAYNEQFF. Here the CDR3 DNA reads TGTGCCAGCAGACGCGGGGCTTACAATGAGCAGTTCTTC. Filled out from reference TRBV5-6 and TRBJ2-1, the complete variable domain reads DAGVTQSPTHLIKTRGQQVTLRCSPKSGHDTVSWYQQALGQGPQFIFQYYEEEERQRGNFPDRFSGHQFPNYSSELNVNALLLGDSALYLCASRRGAYNEQFFGPGTRLTVL.

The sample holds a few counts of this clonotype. CDR3 sequence reads: CSAPLKDTQYF. CDR3 in DNA: TGCAGTGCCCCCCTCAAGGATACGCAGTATTTT. V gene TRBV20-1 combines with J gene TRBJ2-3; no clear D. Germline V gives CDR1 DFQATT, CDR2 SNEGSKA (reference sequence). CDR3 length equals 11 residues. V was shortened by 6 bases and J by 6 bases, with 10 bases between the two germline ends.

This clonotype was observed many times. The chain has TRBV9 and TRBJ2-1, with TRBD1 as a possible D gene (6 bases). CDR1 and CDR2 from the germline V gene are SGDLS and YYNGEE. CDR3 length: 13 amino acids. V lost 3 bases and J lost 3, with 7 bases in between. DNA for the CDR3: TGTGCCAGCAGCGCGGACAGCTACAATGAGCAGTTCTTC. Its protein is CASSADSYNEQFF.